Shown below are 6 T cell receptor beta chains from a single sample sequenced in a study of blood T cell repertoires in COVID-19 (dated by TCRdb to about 2020). Libraries were built with the immunoSEQ multiplex PCR assay. TCRdb stores this immuneACCESS table with in-frame sequences only. Part of the clones is absent; in the studies checked, under half of the shortfall reflects unresolved V genes, and no reason is known for the rest. Here the sample has more than 150,000 clones; 75% to 90% occur a single time. The top ten constitute around 6.5% of the sample. Sequenced sample: peripheral blood. The source of these receptors is a middle-aged woman with acute or convalescent COVID-19.

The rearrangement uses TRBV18 and TRBJ2-7; D might be TRBD2 (6 bases). The V gene's germline CDR1 is KGHSH and CDR2 LQKENI. The CDR3 is 15 residues long. The V end lost 4 bases, the J end lost 1 base, and 14 bases lay between the germline ends. CDR3 region: CASSRGGDFSYEQYF. The CDR3 nucleotides are TGTGCCAGCTCACGCGGCGGGGATTTTTCCTACGAGCAGTACTTC.

The chain is built from TRBV5-6 and TRBJ1-1, with D possibly being TRBD1 (5 bases). This CDR3 is built from 16 residues. The germline V gene has CDR1 SGHDT and CDR2 YYEEEE. V lost 1 base, J lost 8 bases, and 21 bases lay in between. CDR3 region: CASSLYHRSLYLEAFF. DNA for the CDR3: TGTGCCAGCAGCTTGTACCACAGGTCTCTATACCTAGAAGCTTTCTTT.

This clone has only one observation. CDR3 in DNA: TGCGCCAGCAGCGATAATCAGGCGGGCTTTGGCTACACCTTC. Protein sequence: CASSDNQAGFGYTF. The genes are TRBV10-1 and TRBJ1-2; D uncertain. Per the germline V gene, CDR1 is WNHNN and CDR2 is SYGVQD (reference sequence). This CDR3 is built from 14 residues. Trimming stripped 6 bases from V and 7 bases from J, with 18 bases between.

The chain has TRBV7-9 and TRBJ1-4, with D perhaps TRBD1 (5 bases). Germline loops: CDR1 SEHNR, CDR2 FQNEAQ (reference sequence). Trimming took off 4 bases at V and 6 bases at J, with 15 bases between the two ends. The CDR3 covers 15 residues. The DNA of the CDR3 is TGTGCCAGCAGCTCCTTGGGGGGTGGGGATGAAAAACTGTTTTTT. Translating it yields CASSSLGGGDEKLFF. Based on the CDR3 plus reference TRBV7-9 and TRBJ1-4, the full variable domain is DTGVSQNPRHKITKRGQNVTFRCDPISEHNRLYWYRQTLGQGPEFLTYFQNEAQLEKSRLLSDRFSAERPKGSFSTLEIQRTEQGDSAMYLCASSSLGGGDEKLFFGSGTQLSVL.

The rearrangement links TRBV9 to TRBJ2-3, with 8 bases that match TRBD2. J lost 7 bases, V lost 4 bases, and 14 bases had no gene match. The CDR3 covers 16 residues. The germline V gene encodes CDR1 SGDLS and CDR2 YYNGEE. CDR3 sequence: CASSPTGRGGLHTQYF. CDR3 DNA: TGTGCCAGCAGCCCAACCGGACGGGGGGGGCTACATACGCAGTATTTT.

The rearrangement joins TRBV7-9 to TRBJ1-6, with a possible D match to TRBD1 (5 bases). Germline assignment: CDR1 SEHNR and CDR2 FQNEAQ (reference sequence). V dropped 2 bases and J dropped 5 bases, with 10 bases sitting between them. The CDR3 covers 15 residues. The DNA for the CDR3 is TGTGCCAGCAGCTTATCGGACACCCATAATTCACCCCTCCACTTT. This codes for CASSLSDTHNSPLHF.